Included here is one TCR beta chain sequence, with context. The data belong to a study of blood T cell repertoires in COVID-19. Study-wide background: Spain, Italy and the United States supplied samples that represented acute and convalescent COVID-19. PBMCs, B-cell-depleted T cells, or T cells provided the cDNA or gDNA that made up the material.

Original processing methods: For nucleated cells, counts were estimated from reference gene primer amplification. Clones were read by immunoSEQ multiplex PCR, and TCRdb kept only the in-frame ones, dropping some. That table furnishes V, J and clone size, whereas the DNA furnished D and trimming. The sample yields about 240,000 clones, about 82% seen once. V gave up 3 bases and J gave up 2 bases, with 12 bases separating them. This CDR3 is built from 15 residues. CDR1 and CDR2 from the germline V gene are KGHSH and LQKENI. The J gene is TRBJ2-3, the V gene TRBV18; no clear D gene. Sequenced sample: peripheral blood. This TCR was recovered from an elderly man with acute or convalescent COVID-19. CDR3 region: CASSPLPSSTDTQYF. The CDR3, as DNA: TGTGCCAGCTCACCGCTACCCTCATCCACAGATACGCAGTATTTT.